This T cell receptor beta chain was identified during a study of T-cell memory formation after mild COVID-19. Overall study: TCR clusters were largely donor specific. Study-wide findings and caveats: Contracting clones localized mainly to CM and EM when CD4+ and mainly to EMRA when CD8+. Pre-infection memory already had some responding clones, implying cross-reactive memory joined.

This clonotype was seen only a few times. The antigen is not known. TCR alpha and TCR beta cDNA libraries carrying sample barcodes and UMIs came from 5'RACE with constant-segment primers. MiXCR, run by TCRdb on the 5' RACE reads, gives a single entry per CDR3 protein. In the table there are 380,000 or so distinct CDR3 sequences, roughly 13% of which are singletons. The CDR3 sequence is 15 residues long. Trimming cost V 1 base and J 2 bases; bases outside gene matches: 2. Germline lookup yields CDR1 LGHNA and CDR2 YSLEER. The chain recombines TRBV4-3 with TRBJ2-7, with 10 nucleotides matching TRBD1. Sample: PBMCs or a T cell subset sorted from them (not recorded which). This clonotype originated in a man aged 18 to 35 who had mild COVID-19 (a few samples of this study predate the infection). Cell type and time point are not known. CDR3 bases: TGCGCCAGCAGCCAAGCGGGACAGGGGACCTACGAGCAGTACTTC. Translated: CASSQAGQGTYEQYF.